A single sample is the source of the 20 T cell receptor beta chains below, sequenced in a study of cytomegalovirus exposure and HLA in healthy donors. Vbeta (60) and Jbeta (13) primers were used in the PCR. The repertoire was sequenced with immunoSEQ multiplex PCR; TCRdb's copy has only in-frame clones and lacks some. The sample lists 100,000 to 150,000 clones; over 75% were seen once. The sequenced material came from PBMCs. The origin of the receptors is a boy younger than 18 in good health and CMV-seronegative.

V gene TRBV14 combines with J gene TRBJ2-7, with 9 bases that match TRBD2. V shed 1 base and J 2 bases; nucleotides not matched to a gene: 12. Germline V CDR1 and CDR2: SGHDN, FVKESK. The CDR3 is 18 residues long. For the CDR3, the DNA is TGTGCCAGCAGCCAAGTGGTAGGGAGGACTAGCGCGACCTACGAGCAGTACTTC. Translated: CASSQVVGRTSATYEQYF.

The chain carries TRBV19 and TRBJ1-1; maybe TRBD1 (5 bases). The CDR3 is 14 amino acids. Trimming removed 5 bases from V and 3 bases from J, with 13 bases in between. Germline CDR1 and CDR2: LNHDA and SQIVND (reference sequence). The CDR3 DNA follows: TGTGCCAGTAGTTCCGGGGGTTCGGACACTGAAGCTTTCTTT. Amino acids: CASSSGGSDTEAFF.

J is TRBJ2-2 and V is TRBV7-2; D perhaps matches TRBD2 (6 bases). The CDR3 is made up of 15 amino acids. Germline lookup yields CDR1 SGHTA and CDR2 FQGNSA. V was clipped by 5 bases and J by 1 base, with 11 bases between them. In DNA, the CDR3 is TGTGCCAGCAGCCGGGGACTGCTGAACACCGGGGAGCTGTTTTTT. This sequence encodes CASSRGLLNTGELFF. Full variable domain (missing parts from reference TRBV7-2 and TRBJ2-2): GAGVSQSPSNKVTEKGKDVELRCDPISGHTALYWYRQSLGQGLEFLIYFQGNSAPDKSGLPSDRFSAERTGGSVSTLTIQRTQQEDSAVYLCASSRGLLNTGELFFGEGSRLTVL.

The rearrangement joins TRBV6-1 to TRBJ1-1; D remains ambiguous. Germline-derived CDR1 and CDR2 are MNHNS and SASEGT. This CDR3 has 12 amino acids. Trimming shortened V by 3 bases and J by 1 base, and 3 bases separated the two germline ends. CDR3 sequence reads: CASSERNTEAFF. The CDR3 region has the DNA TGTGCCAGCAGTGAGAGGAACACTGAAGCTTTCTTT.

V gene TRBV6-5 combines with J gene TRBJ2-3; a weak D match, TRBD1 (6 bases). The V end lost 6 bases, the J end lost 8 bases, and 15 bases lay between the germline ends. This CDR3 comprises 13 residues. Germline values: CDR1 MNHEY, CDR2 SVGAGI. CDR3 region: CASRGAAEGTQYF. In DNA, the CDR3 is TGTGCCAGCAGGGGGGCCGCTGAGGGTACGCAGTATTTT.

The rearrangement uses TRBV5-1 and TRBJ2-1, with a tentative D call TRBD2 (6 bases). V lost 0 bases and J 4 bases, leaving 11 bases between the germline ends. The CDR3 runs to 15 residues. Germline values: CDR1 SGHRS, CDR2 YFSETQ. The CDR3 DNA reads as TGCGCCAGCAGCTTGGGGCCTAGCGCTTACAATGAGCAGTTCTTC. Translated: CASSLGPSAYNEQFF.

The chain combines TRBV5-1 with TRBJ2-2; no firm D call. This CDR3 is built from 13 residues. CDR1 is SGHRS and CDR2 is YFSETQ in the germline V gene. V gave up 1 base and J gave up 6 bases, with 7 bases separating them. The CDR3 bases are TGCGCCAGCAGCTTGAGCTCGCCCGGGGAGCTGTTTTTT. Protein product: CASSLSSPGELFF.

The rearrangement uses TRBV4-2 and TRBJ1-4, with 8 nucleotides matching TRBD1. This CDR3 is 16 amino acids long. CDR1 is LGHNA and CDR2 is YNFKEQ in the germline V gene. Trimming took 3 bases from V and 4 from J; bases not matched to a gene: 7. CDR3 amino acids: CASSQGSGTGNEKLFF. The CDR3 DNA sequence: TGTGCCAGCAGCCAGGGTTCCGGGACAGGTAATGAAAAACTGTTTTTT.

This clone was detected a few times. The chain is built from TRBV7-9 and TRBJ2-1; TRBD2 matches 7 bases. This CDR3 has 14 residues. The V and J ends lost 1 base and 8 bases, in that order; junction bases with no gene match: 5. In germline, CDR1 is SEHNR, CDR2 FQNEAQ (reference sequence). The CDR3 loop reads CASSLDGTIDEQFF. In nucleotides, the CDR3 is TGTGCCAGCAGCTTAGACGGGACTATCGATGAGCAGTTCTTC.

The chain joins TRBV19 to TRBJ2-3; D is ambiguous. This CDR3 is built from 12 residues. V was clipped by 5 bases and J by 5 bases, with 8 bases between them. CDR1 and CDR2 from the germline V gene are LNHDA and SQIVND (reference sequence). CDR3 in DNA: TGTGCCAGTAGTCAGGTGAAAGATACGCAGTATTTT. Translated, it gives CASSQVKDTQYF.

J is TRBJ2-5 and V is TRBV4-3, with 9 bases identical to TRBD2. Germline V gene lookup returns CDR1 LGHNA and CDR2 YSLEER. The V segment lost 0 bases and the J segment 3 bases; nucleotides outside the gene matches: 5. CDR3 length: 16 residues. The CDR3 sequence is CASSQEGPSGKETQYF. The DNA for the CDR3 is TGCGCCAGCAGCCAAGAGGGGCCTAGCGGGAAAGAGACCCAGTACTTC.

This clone was seen only once. The CDR3 region has the DNA TGCGCCAGCAGCCATGACAGGGGCAATGAGCAGTTCTTC. The encoded protein is CASSHDRGNEQFF. The V gene is TRBV4-3, the J gene TRBJ2-1, with 8 nucleotides matching TRBD1. The CDR3 is 13 amino acids. Trimming removed 3 bases from V and 6 bases from J; junction bases left unmatched: 1. Germline lookup yields CDR1 LGHNA and CDR2 YSLEER.

The chain is built from TRBV4-3 and TRBJ2-2, with a tentative D call TRBD1 (6 bases). The V and J ends lost 2 bases and 5 bases respectively, with 6 bases between them. The CDR3 runs to 13 residues. Per germline, CDR1 LGHNA and CDR2 YSLEER. The CDR3 nucleotides read TGCGCCAGCAGCCAACAGGGGACCGGGGAGCTGTTTTTT. It codes for CASSQQGTGELFF.

The rearrangement uses TRBV27 and TRBJ1-5, with 11 bases that match TRBD1. This CDR3 spans 15 amino acids. From germline, CDR1 is MNHEY and CDR2 SMNVEV (reference sequence). J lost 6 bases, V lost 0 bases, and 1 base had no gene match. DNA of the CDR3: TGTGCCAGCAGTTTATCCGGACAGGGGGCTCAGCCCCAGCATTTT. This encodes CASSLSGQGAQPQHF.

The genes are TRBV19 and TRBJ1-2; D uncertain. V shed 7 bases and J shed 0 bases, with 6 bases lying between them. The CDR3 sequence is 12 residues long. Germline lookup yields CDR1 LNHDA and CDR2 SQIVND (reference sequence). CDR3 protein: CASKESNYGYTF. Written as DNA, the CDR3 is TGTGCCAGTAAAGAGTCTAACTATGGCTACACCTTC.

The chain couples TRBV6-5 to TRBJ1-2; a possible D gene is TRBD1 (5 bases). The ends were cut back, 7 bases at V and 7 bases at J, with 16 bases in the middle. This CDR3 is 13 amino acids long. Germline loops: CDR1 MNHEY, CDR2 SVGAGI. This CDR3 reads CASTPGTHRGYTF. DNA of the CDR3: TGTGCCAGCACCCCCGGGACTCACCGTGGCTACACCTTC.

The rearrangement joins TRBV6-5 to TRBJ2-1; D call uncertain. This CDR3 contains 12 residues. In germline, CDR1 is MNHEY, CDR2 SVGAGI. V shed 8 bases and J shed 5 bases, with 10 bases lying between them. The CDR3 loop reads CASVAFNNEQFF. The CDR3 DNA reads as TGTGCCAGCGTGGCTTTCAACAATGAGCAGTTCTTC.

The V call is TRBV9, the J call TRBJ1-5; 7 positions match TRBD1. The V segment lost 2 bases and the J segment 3 bases; nucleotides outside the gene matches: 8. Germline-derived CDR1 and CDR2 are SGDLS and YYNGEE. The CDR3 is made up of 16 amino acids. The CDR3 protein is CASSVGSGGHNQPQHF. The CDR3 DNA is TGTGCCAGCAGCGTTGGGTCAGGGGGACACAATCAGCCCCAGCATTTT. Filled out from reference TRBV9 and TRBJ1-5, the complete variable domain reads DSGVTQTPKHLITATGQRVTLRCSPRSGDLSVYWYQQSLDQGLQFLIQYYNGEERAKGNILERFSAQQFPDLHSELNLSSLELGDSALYFCASSVGSGGHNQPQHFGDGTRLSIL.

The chain recombines TRBV4-1 with TRBJ2-1, with TRBD2 identical over 10 bases. The CDR3 is 15 amino acids. Per the germline V gene, CDR1 is MGHRA and CDR2 is YSYEKL. Unmatched junction bases numbered 4, after V lost 4 bases and J lost 4 bases. CDR3 coding DNA: TGCGCCAGCAGCCTAATAGCGGGAGGATACAATGAGCAGTTCTTC. Amino acids: CASSLIAGGYNEQFF.

This clone was seen more than once but under ten times. V usage is TRBV5-6 and J usage is TRBJ2-2; 8 nucleotides align to TRBD1. Germline loops: CDR1 SGHDT, CDR2 YYEEEE. This CDR3 is built from 15 residues. The V and J ends lost 5 bases and 6 bases, in that order; junction bases with no gene match: 9. The CDR3 sequence: CASSIQGARSGELFF. In nucleotides, the CDR3 is TGTGCCAGCAGTATTCAGGGGGCGAGGTCCGGGGAGCTGTTTTTT.